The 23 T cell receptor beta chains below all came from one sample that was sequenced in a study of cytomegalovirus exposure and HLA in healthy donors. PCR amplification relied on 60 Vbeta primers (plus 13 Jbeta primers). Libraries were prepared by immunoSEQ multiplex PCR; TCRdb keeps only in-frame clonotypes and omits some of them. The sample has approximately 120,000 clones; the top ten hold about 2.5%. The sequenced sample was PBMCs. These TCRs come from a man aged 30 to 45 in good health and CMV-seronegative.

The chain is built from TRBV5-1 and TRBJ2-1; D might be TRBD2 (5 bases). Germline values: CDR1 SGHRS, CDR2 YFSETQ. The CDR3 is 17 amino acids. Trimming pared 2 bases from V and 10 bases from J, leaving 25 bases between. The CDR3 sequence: CASSFFGGSADFREQFF. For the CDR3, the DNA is TGCGCCAGCAGCTTTTTTGGAGGTAGCGCCGATTTTCGGGAGCAGTTCTTC.

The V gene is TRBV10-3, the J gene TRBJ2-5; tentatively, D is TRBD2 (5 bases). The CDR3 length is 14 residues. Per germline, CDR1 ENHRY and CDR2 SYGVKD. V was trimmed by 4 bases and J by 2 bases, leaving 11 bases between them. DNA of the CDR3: TGTGCCATCAGTGTGGGAGAGGGACAAGAGACCCAGTACTTC. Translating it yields CAISVGEGQETQYF.

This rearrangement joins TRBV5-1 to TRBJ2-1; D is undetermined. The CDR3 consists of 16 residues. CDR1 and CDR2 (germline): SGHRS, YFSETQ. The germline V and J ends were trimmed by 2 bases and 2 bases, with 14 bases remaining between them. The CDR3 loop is CASSLTYTQTYNEQFF. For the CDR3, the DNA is TGCGCCAGCAGCTTAACCTATACGCAAACCTACAATGAGCAGTTCTTC.

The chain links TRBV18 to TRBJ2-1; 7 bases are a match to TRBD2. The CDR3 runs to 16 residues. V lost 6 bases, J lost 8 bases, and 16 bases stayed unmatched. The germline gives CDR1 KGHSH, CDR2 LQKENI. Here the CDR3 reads CASSSLGRERSDEQFF. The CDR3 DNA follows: TGTGCCAGCTCCTCCCTCGGGCGGGAGAGGTCCGATGAGCAGTTCTTC.

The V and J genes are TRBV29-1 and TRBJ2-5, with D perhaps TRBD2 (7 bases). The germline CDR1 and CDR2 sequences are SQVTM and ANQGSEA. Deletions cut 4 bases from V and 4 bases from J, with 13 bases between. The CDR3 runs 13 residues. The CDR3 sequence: CSVGGGSGETQYF. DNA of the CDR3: TGCAGCGTTGGCGGGGGCTCGGGAGAGACCCAGTACTTC.

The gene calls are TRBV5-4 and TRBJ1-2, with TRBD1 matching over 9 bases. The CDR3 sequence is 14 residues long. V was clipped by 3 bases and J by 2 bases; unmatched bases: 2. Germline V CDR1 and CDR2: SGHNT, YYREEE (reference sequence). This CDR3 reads CASSSGTGNYGYTF. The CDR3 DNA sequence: TGTGCCAGCAGCTCTGGGACAGGGAACTATGGCTACACCTTC.

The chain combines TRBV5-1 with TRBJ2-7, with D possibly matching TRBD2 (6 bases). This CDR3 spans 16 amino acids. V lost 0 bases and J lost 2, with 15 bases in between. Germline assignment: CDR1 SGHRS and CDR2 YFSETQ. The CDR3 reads CASSLGVDGGTYEQYF. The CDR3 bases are TGCGCCAGCAGCTTGGGAGTGGACGGGGGTACCTACGAGCAGTACTTC.

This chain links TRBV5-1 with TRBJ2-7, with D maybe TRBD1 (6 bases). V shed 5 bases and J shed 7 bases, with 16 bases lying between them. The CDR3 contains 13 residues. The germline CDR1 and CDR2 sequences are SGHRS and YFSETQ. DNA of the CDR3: TGCGCCAGCAGTTTAGGGGGTGGTTGGGAGCAGTACTTC. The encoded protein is CASSLGGGWEQYF.

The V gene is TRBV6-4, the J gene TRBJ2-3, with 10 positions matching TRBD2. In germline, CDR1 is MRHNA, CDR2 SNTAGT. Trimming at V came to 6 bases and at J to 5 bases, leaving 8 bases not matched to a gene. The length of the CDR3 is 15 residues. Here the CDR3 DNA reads TGTGCCAGCAGCGCAACTAGCGGGACTTTAGATACGCAGTATTTT. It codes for CASSATSGTLDTQYF.

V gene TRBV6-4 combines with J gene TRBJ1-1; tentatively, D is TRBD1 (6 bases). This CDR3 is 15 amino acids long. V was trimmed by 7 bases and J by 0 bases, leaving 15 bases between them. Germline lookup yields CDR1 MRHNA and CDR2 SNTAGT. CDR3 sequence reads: CASKIEDSLNTEAFF. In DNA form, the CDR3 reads TGTGCCAGCAAAATTGAGGACAGTTTGAACACTGAAGCTTTCTTT.

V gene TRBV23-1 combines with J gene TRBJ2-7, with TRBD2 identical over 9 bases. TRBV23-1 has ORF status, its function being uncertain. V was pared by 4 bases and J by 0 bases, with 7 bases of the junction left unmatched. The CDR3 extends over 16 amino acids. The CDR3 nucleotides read TGCGCCAGCAGTCCCCCGCTAGCGGGAAACTCCTACGAGCAGTACTTC. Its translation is CASSPPLAGNSYEQYF.

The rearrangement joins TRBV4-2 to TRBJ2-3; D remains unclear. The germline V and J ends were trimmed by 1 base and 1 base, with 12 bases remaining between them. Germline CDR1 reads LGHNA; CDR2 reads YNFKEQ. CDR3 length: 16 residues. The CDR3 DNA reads TGTGCCAGCAGCCAAGCCCGTGAGCTTGGCACAGATACGCAGTATTTT. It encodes CASSQARELGTDTQYF.

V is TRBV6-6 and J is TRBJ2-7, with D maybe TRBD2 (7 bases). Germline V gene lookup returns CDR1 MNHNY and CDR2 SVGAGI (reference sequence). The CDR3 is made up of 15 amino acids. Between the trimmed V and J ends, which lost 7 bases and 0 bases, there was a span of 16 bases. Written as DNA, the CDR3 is TGTGCCAGCAAAATTAGGGGGAGGGACTCCTACGAGCAGTACTTC. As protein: CASKIRGRDSYEQYF.

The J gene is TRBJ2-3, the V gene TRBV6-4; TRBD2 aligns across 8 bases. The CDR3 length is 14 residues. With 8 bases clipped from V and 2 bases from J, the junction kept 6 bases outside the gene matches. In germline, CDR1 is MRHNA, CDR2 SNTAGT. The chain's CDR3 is CASSASGLTDTQYF. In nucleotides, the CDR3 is TGTGCCAGCTCGGCTAGCGGGCTCACAGATACGCAGTATTTT.

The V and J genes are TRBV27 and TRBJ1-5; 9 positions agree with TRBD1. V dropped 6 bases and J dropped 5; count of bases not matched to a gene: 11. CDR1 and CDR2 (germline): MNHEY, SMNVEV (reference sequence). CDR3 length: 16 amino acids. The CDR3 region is CASRMSGQGRYQPQHF. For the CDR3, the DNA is TGTGCCAGCAGAATGTCGGGACAGGGTCGGTATCAGCCCCAGCATTTT.

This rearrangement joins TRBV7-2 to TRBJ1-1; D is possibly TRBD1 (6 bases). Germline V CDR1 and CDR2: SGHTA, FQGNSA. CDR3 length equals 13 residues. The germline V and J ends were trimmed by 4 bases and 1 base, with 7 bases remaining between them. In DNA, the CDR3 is TGTGCCAGCAGCTCGACAGGGAACACTGAAGCTTTCTTT. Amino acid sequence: CASSSTGNTEAFF.

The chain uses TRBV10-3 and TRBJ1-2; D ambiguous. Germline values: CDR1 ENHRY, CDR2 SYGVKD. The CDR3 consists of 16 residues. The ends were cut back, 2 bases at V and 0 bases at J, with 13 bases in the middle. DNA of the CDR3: TGTGCCATCAGTGAGCGGGTAGCAATAACTAACTATGGCTACACCTTC. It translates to CAISERVAITNYGYTF.

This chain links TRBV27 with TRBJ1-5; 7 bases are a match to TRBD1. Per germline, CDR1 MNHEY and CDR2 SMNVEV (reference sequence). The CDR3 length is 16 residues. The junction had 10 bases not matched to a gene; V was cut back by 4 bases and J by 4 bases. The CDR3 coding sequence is TGTGCCAGCAGTTCCTACTACAGGGGTAGTAATCAGCCCCAGCATTTT. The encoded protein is CASSSYYRGSNQPQHF.

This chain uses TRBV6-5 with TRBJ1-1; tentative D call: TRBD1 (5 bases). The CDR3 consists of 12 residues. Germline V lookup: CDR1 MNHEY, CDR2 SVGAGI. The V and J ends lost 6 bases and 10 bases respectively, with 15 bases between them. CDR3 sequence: CASSMTTGSAFF. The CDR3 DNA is TGTGCCAGCAGCATGACCACAGGTTCAGCTTTCTTT.

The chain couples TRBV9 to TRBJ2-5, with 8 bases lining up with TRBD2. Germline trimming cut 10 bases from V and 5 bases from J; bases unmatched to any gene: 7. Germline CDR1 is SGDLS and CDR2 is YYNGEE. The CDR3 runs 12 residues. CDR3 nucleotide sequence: TGTGCCTGGCTAGCGGGCGGGGAGACCCAGTACTTC. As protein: CAWLAGGETQYF.

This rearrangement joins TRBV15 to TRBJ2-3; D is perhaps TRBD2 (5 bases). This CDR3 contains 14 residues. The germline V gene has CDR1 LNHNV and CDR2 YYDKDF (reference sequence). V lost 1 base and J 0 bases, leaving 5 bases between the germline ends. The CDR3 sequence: CATSRAGSTDTQYF. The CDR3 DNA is TGTGCCACCAGCAGAGCGGGGAGCACAGATACGCAGTATTTT.

DNA of the CDR3: TGTGCCAGTAGTATCCTAGCGGGAGGCAATGAGCAGTTCTTC. Its protein product is CASSILAGGNEQFF. The chain joins TRBV19 to TRBJ2-1; 11 nucleotides agree with TRBD2. The ends lost 3 bases at V and 6 bases at J; junction bases unmatched: 1. Per the germline V gene, CDR1 is LNHDA and CDR2 is SQIVND (reference sequence). This CDR3 is built from 14 residues.

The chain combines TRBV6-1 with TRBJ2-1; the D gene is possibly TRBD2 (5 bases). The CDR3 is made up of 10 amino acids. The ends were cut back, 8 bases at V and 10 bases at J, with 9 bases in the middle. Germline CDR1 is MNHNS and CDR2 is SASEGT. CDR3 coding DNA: TGTGCCAGCGGTAGCGCGGAGCAGTTCTTC. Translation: CASGSAEQFF.